The subject of this entry is one T cell receptor beta chain. Its antigen is still unknown. The germline CDR1 and CDR2 sequences are DFQATT and SNEGSKA (reference sequence). Trimming took 1 base from V and 3 from J, leaving 12 bases between them. This CDR3 is built from 14 residues. TCRdb used MiXCR to reprocess the 5' RACE reads, holding one entry per CDR3 protein. The sample includes fewer than 250,000 distinct CDR3 sequences, around 27% of them seen just once. The entry originates in a study of T-cell memory formation after mild COVID-19. Notes on the study in general: Researchers found some responding clones in pre-infection memory, a sign that cross-reactive memory joined.

The chain recombines TRBV20-1 with TRBJ1-1; the D gene is possibly TRBD1 (6 bases). This TCR was sampled from an adult woman who had mild COVID-19 (a few samples of this study predate the infection). Cell type and time point are not known. The sequenced sample was PBMCs or a T cell subset sorted from them (not recorded which). CDR3 amino acids: CSARVPGADTEAFF. DNA for the CDR3: TGCAGTGCTAGAGTCCCAGGGGCCGACACTGAAGCTTTCTTT.